The 30 T cell receptor beta chains presented below share a single source sample, sequenced in a study of blood T cells in healthy people across ages. The use of a sample-barcoded 5' primer and a J-beta primer mix characterized a second PCR of roughly 6 to 11 cycles. TCRdb independently ran MiXCR on the 5' RACE reads; one entry per CDR3 protein. The repertoire holds approximately 1,000,000 distinct CDR3 sequences, 45% seen once, with about 19% in the top ten. The sequenced sample consisted of blood. The source of these receptors is a woman aged 60-75 years in good health.

This chain connects TRBV27 to TRBJ2-3; 7 bases map to TRBD1. Looked up from germline, CDR1 is MNHEY and CDR2 is SMNVEV (reference sequence). V was clipped by 6 bases and J by 2 bases; unmatched bases: 14. There are 17 residues in the CDR3. The chain's CDR3 is CASSPQPRQGLTDTQYF. As DNA, the CDR3 is TGTGCCAGCAGCCCACAACCTCGACAGGGCCTCACAGATACGCAGTATTTT.

The rearrangement links TRBV5-1 to TRBJ2-1; D is perhaps TRBD2 (5 bases). Matching the DNA end better, TRBJ2-7 makes the J call doubtful. This CDR3 is 13 amino acids long. Germline V gene data show CDR1 as SGHRS and CDR2 as YFSETQ. The CDR3 spells CASSSRTGHEQYF. The CDR3 region has the DNA TGCGCCAGCAGCTCCCGGACTGGCCATGAGCAGTACTTC.

The chain combines TRBV3-1 with TRBJ2-5, with 9 positions matching TRBD2. Unmatched junction bases numbered 8, after V lost 4 bases and J lost 5 bases. Germline V gene lookup returns CDR1 LGHDT and CDR2 YNNKEL (reference sequence). The CDR3 has 15 residues. In DNA form, the CDR3 reads TGTGCCAGCAGCCCCCGAGCGGGAGGTCAGGAGACCCAGTACTTC. Protein sequence: CASSPRAGGQETQYF.

This clonotype appeared a single time. The CDR3 region is CASSLDPSGSSNEQFF. For the CDR3, the DNA is TGTGCCAGCAGCTTAGATCCTAGCGGGAGTAGTAATGAGCAGTTCTTC. The genes are TRBV7-6 and TRBJ2-1; TRBD2 agrees at 10 bases. Germline CDR1 reads SGHVS; CDR2 reads FNYEAQ. CDR3 size: 16 residues. The trim removed 1 base at V and 7 bases at J, leaving 7 bases unmatched. Supplemented by reference TRBV7-6 and TRBJ2-1, the full variable domain reads GAGVSQSPRYKVTKRGQDVALRCDPISGHVSLYWYRQALGQGPEFLTYFNYEAQQDKSGLPNDRFSAERPEGSISTLTIQRTEQRDSAMYRCASSLDPSGSSNEQFFGPGTRLTVL.

This sequence joins TRBV7-9 and TRBJ2-3; possible D gene TRBD2, 6 bases. The CDR3 contains 14 residues. Trimming shortened V by 7 bases and J by 6 bases, and 17 bases separated the two germline ends. The germline V gene has CDR1 SEHNR and CDR2 FQNEAQ (reference sequence). As DNA, the CDR3 is TGTGCCAGCATCATGGGGATTCTAGCGGATACGCAGTATTTT. Its translation: CASIMGILADTQYF. Combining the CDR3 with reference TRBV7-9 and TRBJ2-3 gives the whole variable domain DTGVSQNPRHKITKRGQNVTFRCDPISEHNRLYWYRQTLGQGPEFLTYFQNEAQLEKSRLLSDRFSAERPKGSFSTLEIQRTEQGDSAMYLCASIMGILADTQYFGPGTRLTVL.

This clonotype has more than one count but fewer than ten. The V and J genes are TRBV6-6 and TRBJ2-7, with 7 bases fitting TRBD2. J lost 3 bases, V lost 5 bases, and 4 bases had no gene match. Germline V gene data show CDR1 as MNHNY and CDR2 as SVGAGI (reference sequence). The CDR3 totals 13 residues. This CDR3 is CASSLAAYYEQYF. As DNA, the CDR3 is TGTGCCAGCAGTCTAGCGGCCTACTACGAGCAGTACTTC.

Comments on this clonotype: Germline is not matched at one junction end, which may reflect a read error. The chain recombines TRBV4-1 with TRBJ2-7; weak D call: TRBD1 (6 bases). From germline, CDR1 is MGHRA and CDR2 YSYEKL. The CDR3 runs 13 residues. As DNA, the CDR3 is TGCGCCGGCAGCCACGGACAGTACTACGAGCAGTACTTC. Protein: CAGSHGQYYEQYF.

This clonotype was observed at least ten times. The chain is built from TRBV29-1 and TRBJ1-2; TRBD1 matches at 7 bases. The germline V gene has CDR1 SQVTM and CDR2 ANQGSEA. V lost 4 bases and J lost 4; bases outside the gene matches: 9. The length of the CDR3 is 14 residues. CDR3 amino acids: CSVAPGAGGYGYTF. As DNA, the CDR3 is TGCAGCGTTGCACCTGGGGCAGGGGGCTATGGCTACACCTTC.

On this clonotype: One end of the junction is discordant with germline, which a read error may explain. The genes are TRBV20-1 and TRBJ1-4; 8 nucleotides agree with TRBD1. The CDR3 totals 14 residues. Germline CDR1 is DFQATT and CDR2 is SNEGSKA (reference sequence). This CDR3 reads CSAPRTGPKEKLFF. CDR3 DNA sequence: TGCAGTGCCCCCCGGACAGGGCCTAAGGAAAAACTGTTTTTT.

V is TRBV29-1 and J is TRBJ1-1; D perhaps matches TRBD1 (5 bases). The CDR3 covers 12 residues. The V end lost 6 bases, the J end lost 3 bases, and 11 bases lay between the germline ends. Germline V CDR1 and CDR2: SQVTM, ANQGSEA. CDR3 amino acids: CSVLGVDTEAFF. The CDR3 DNA reads TGCAGCGTCCTGGGGGTGGACACTGAAGCTTTCTTT. Complete variable domain (other parts from reference TRBV29-1 and TRBJ1-1): SAVISQKPSRDICQRGTSLTIQCQVDSQVTMMFWYRQQPGQSLTLIATANQGSEATYESGFVIDKFPISRPNLTFSTLTVSNMSPEDSSIYLCSVLGVDTEAFFGQGTRLTVV.

This rearrangement joins TRBV15 to TRBJ1-3; D is undetermined. CDR3 length equals 15 residues. V lost 1 base and J 3 bases, leaving 10 bases between the germline ends. Germline-derived CDR1 and CDR2 are LNHNV and YYDKDF (reference sequence). CDR3 nucleotides: TGTGCCACCAGCAGAGGGATAAGAGTTGGAAACACCATATATTTT. As protein: CATSRGIRVGNTIYF.

This clonotype was observed a few times. The chain combines TRBV7-9 with TRBJ2-5; D call uncertain. Germline V gene sequence: CDR1 SEHNR, CDR2 FQNEAQ (reference sequence). This CDR3 comprises 15 residues. Trimming stripped 0 bases from V and 2 bases from J, with 10 bases between. CDR3 coding DNA: TGTGCCAGCAGCTTAGCGCTTGCTGAGCAAGAGACCCAGTACTTC. Translating gives CASSLALAEQETQYF.

This clonotype was seen more than once but under ten times. This chain joins TRBV7-2 and TRBJ2-3; no definite D call. The CDR3 has 14 residues. Germline V CDR1 and CDR2: SGHTA, FQGNSA. The V gene lost 0 bases and the J gene lost 2 bases, with 6 bases spanning the gap. The CDR3 DNA reads TGTGCCAGCAGCTTAGCCGCGATCACAGATACGCAGTATTTT. Translated: CASSLAAITDTQYF.

V usage is TRBV14 and J usage is TRBJ2-1, with a weak D call TRBD1 (5 bases). Germline lookup yields CDR1 SGHDN and CDR2 FVKESK. This CDR3 has 16 amino acids. Trimming took 1 base from V and 1 from J, leaving 11 bases between them. The CDR3 spells CASSQVPGLSYNEQFF. In DNA, the CDR3 is TGTGCCAGCAGCCAAGTACCAGGGTTATCCTACAATGAGCAGTTCTTC.

This clonotype was seen a single time. The chain joins TRBV30 to TRBJ2-3, with 7 bases lining up with TRBD2. Germline CDR1 is GTSNPN and CDR2 is SVGIG (reference sequence). This CDR3 contains 16 residues. Unmatched junction bases numbered 11, after V lost 3 bases and J lost 2 bases. CDR3 sequence reads: CAWSTGGGAFTDTQYF. As DNA, the CDR3 is TGTGCCTGGAGCACGGGGGGTGGGGCTTTCACAGATACGCAGTATTTT.

This clonotype was seen just once. A junction boundary mismatches the germline segment, possibly from a read error. The chain combines TRBV4-2 with TRBJ2-3, with 7 bases identical to TRBD1. There are 16 residues in the CDR3. Germline CDR1 is LGHNA and CDR2 is YNFKEQ. The DNA for the CDR3 is TGTGCCAGCAGCCAAATAGGGACAGAGACCACAGAGACGCAGTATTTT. This translates into CASSQIGTETTETQYF.

The chain links TRBV9 to TRBJ1-2; D is unclear. Trimming shortened V by 3 bases and J by 3 bases, and 9 bases separated the two germline ends. CDR1 and CDR2 (germline): SGDLS, YYNGEE. The CDR3 is 13 amino acids. The CDR3 nucleotides read TGTGCCAGCAGCGCGCCTGAAGACTATGGCTACACCTTC. As protein: CASSAPEDYGYTF. Full variable domain (outside the CDR3, taken from reference TRBV9 and TRBJ1-2): DSGVTQTPKHLITATGQRVTLRCSPRSGDLSVYWYQQSLDQGLQFLIQYYNGEERAKGNILERFSAQQFPDLHSELNLSSLELGDSALYFCASSAPEDYGYTFGSGTRLTVV.

For the CDR3, the DNA is TGCGCCAGCAGCTTGGGGGGACTACGAAAGGATACGCAGTATTTT. Translated, it gives CASSLGGLRKDTQYF. The J gene is TRBJ2-3, the V gene TRBV5-1; 7 positions match TRBD2. The CDR3 runs 15 residues. Trimming at V came to 0 bases and at J to 6 bases, leaving 7 bases not matched to a gene. Germline assignment: CDR1 SGHRS and CDR2 YFSETQ.

Only a few counts were recorded for this clonotype. The CDR3 DNA reads as TGTGCCAGCACCAATGCAGGGGCAGATACGCAGTATTTT. It encodes CASTNAGADTQYF. The chain carries TRBV7-2 and TRBJ2-3, with D possibly TRBD1 on 6 matching bases. The V end was cut by 7 bases, the J end by 4 bases, with 12 bases between. CDR3 length equals 13 residues. The germline V gene encodes CDR1 SGHTA and CDR2 FQGNSA.

The rearrangement uses TRBV6-2 or TRBV6-3 and TRBJ1-5; 8 nucleotides match TRBD1. The CDR3 consists of 19 residues. After removal of 0 bases from V and 6 bases from J, the junction contained 16 bases not matched to a gene. From germline, CDR1 is MNHEY and CDR2 SVGEGT. The DNA of the CDR3 is TGTGCCAGCAGTTACTCCCTTCGAGACAGGGGCTCGCGGGGTCAGCCCCAGCATTTT. The encoded protein is CASSYSLRDRGSRGQPQHF.

This clonotype turned up a few times. The chain recombines TRBV12-3 or TRBV12-4 with TRBJ1-5; D is unresolved. The germline V and J ends were trimmed by 1 base and 7 bases, with 8 bases remaining between them. The CDR3 loop spans 13 amino acids. The CDR3 protein is CASSLGAVQPQHF. The CDR3 DNA reads as TGTGCCAGCAGTTTAGGGGCGGTGCAGCCCCAGCATTTT.

With respect to this clonotype: This could be a read error, since a much larger clone is one nucleotide away. This chain uses TRBV20-1 with TRBJ2-4, with D possibly matching TRBD1 (7 bases). The germline CDR1 and CDR2 sequences are DFQATT and SNEGSKA (reference sequence). V dropped 6 bases and J dropped 3 bases, with 15 bases sitting between them. This CDR3 is built from 14 residues. Here the CDR3 DNA reads TGCAGTGCAGCCGCAGGGGGAGGCAAAAACATTCAGTACTTC. It codes for CSAAAGGGKNIQYF.

As concerns this clonotype: Sequence at one end of the junction differs from germline and may be a read error. J is TRBJ2-3 and V is TRBV7-9, with unresolved D. The CDR3 sequence is 18 residues long. Germline V gene lookup returns CDR1 SEHNR and CDR2 FQNEAQ (reference sequence). CDR3 amino acids: CAGSFPVTGLGITDTQYF. CDR3 DNA sequence: TGTGCCGGCAGCTTCCCTGTAACCGGATTGGGAATCACAGATACGCAGTATTTT.

This clonotype was picked up a small number of times. The V and J genes are TRBV6-1 and TRBJ2-7; a possible D gene is TRBD2 (6 bases). CDR1 MNHNS and CDR2 SASEGT come from the germline V gene. The CDR3 loop spans 14 amino acids. The V and J ends lost 1 base and 2 bases respectively, with 9 bases between them. The chain's CDR3 is CASSEGGGTYEQYF. DNA of the CDR3: TGTGCCAGCAGTGAAGGGGGCGGGACCTACGAGCAGTACTTC.

The V gene is TRBV12-3 or TRBV12-4, the J gene TRBJ1-4; possible D gene TRBD1, 6 bases. V was trimmed by 11 bases and J by 8 bases, leaving 18 bases between them. This CDR3 region has 13 residues. CDR3 sequence: CAGQITGGEKLFF. CDR3 in DNA: TGTGCCGGCCAGATTACGGGGGGCGAAAAACTGTTTTTT.

This clonotype was recorded at least ten times. This chain links TRBV20-1 with TRBJ2-1, with no clear D. The V end was cut by 6 bases, the J end by 9 bases, with 12 bases between. CDR3 length: 11 amino acids. The germline V gene has CDR1 DFQATT and CDR2 SNEGSKA (reference sequence). This CDR3 is CSAPGTIEQFF. CDR3 DNA sequence: TGCAGTGCCCCCGGCACAATTGAGCAGTTCTTC.

This chain joins TRBV2 and TRBJ2-7; D is possibly TRBD2 (5 bases). Germline CDR1 reads SNHLY; CDR2 reads FYNNEI. There are 13 residues in the CDR3. Trimming removed 4 bases from V and 3 bases from J, with 10 bases in between. DNA for the CDR3: TGTGCCAGCAGTGGAGGGCCCTACTACGAGCAGTACTTC. Amino acids: CASSGGPYYEQYF.

The table lists this clonotype with a few counts. The J gene is TRBJ2-1, the V gene TRBV27; possibly TRBD1 for D (6 bases). TRBJ2-7 explains the end of the DNA better; the J call may be wrong. CDR1 and CDR2 (germline): MNHEY, SMNVEV (reference sequence). The CDR3 length is 15 residues. CDR3 nucleotide sequence: TGTGCCAGCAGTCCCATAGGGGGAACCTACAATGAGCAGTACTTC. It yields the protein CASSPIGGTYNEQYF.

The chain links TRBV7-2 to TRBJ2-1, with a weak D call TRBD1 (7 bases). This CDR3 is 16 amino acids long. The germline V and J ends were trimmed by 1 base and 9 bases, with 19 bases remaining between them. Germline loops: CDR1 SGHTA, CDR2 FQGNSA. CDR3 protein: CASSLVATQGGSEQFF. Written as DNA, the CDR3 is TGTGCCAGCAGCTTAGTTGCAACCCAGGGGGGTAGTGAGCAGTTCTTC. The whole variable domain, remainder taken from reference TRBV7-2 and TRBJ2-1, is GAGVSQSPSNKVTEKGKDVELRCDPISGHTALYWYRQSLGQGLEFLIYFQGNSAPDKSGLPSDRFSAERTGGSVSTLTIQRTQQEDSAVYLCASSLVATQGGSEQFFGPGTRLTVL.

The chain recombines TRBV5-1 with TRBJ2-7, with 7 bases matching TRBD1. Trimming cost V 1 base and J 3 bases; bases outside gene matches: 4. CDR1 SGHRS and CDR2 YFSETQ come from the germline V gene. The CDR3 sequence is 14 residues long. The CDR3 spells CASSLYAGGYEQYF. CDR3 nucleotides: TGCGCCAGCAGCTTGTACGCAGGGGGCTACGAGCAGTACTTC.